This T cell receptor beta chain appears in the sequencing data of a study of T cell repertoires in cytomegalovirus infection. Study-level information: Indications of both CMV infection and matching HLA type were provided by public TCR beta signatures.

From the reads, TCRdb called clonotypes with MiXCR, one entry per CDR3 protein. The repertoire holds about 97,000 distinct CDR3 sequences, with approximately 15% as singletons. With 1 base removed from V and 9 bases from J, the gap between germline ends came to 7 bases. CDR1 and CDR2 from the germline V gene are SGHVT and SQSDAQ. The CDR3 loop spans 12 amino acids. In this sample, this clonotype turned up a few times. Its antigen remains unidentified. Study-level results: Using cumulative public TCR beta family frequency, the authors identified those who carried CMV together with the relevant HLA. There were HLA-C-restricted CMV-specific TCR beta clonotypes dominating the ex vivo response.

The sequencing sample was made of PBMCs. The receptor was isolated from a human donor in good health (CMV status not recorded). Some clones in this sample may be carry-over from other donors' samples. The rearrangement links TRBV7-4 to TRBJ1-5; D is uncertain. CDR3 bases: TGTGCCAGCAGCTTAGACGACGTGCCCCAGCATTTT. This codes for CASSLDDVPQHF.